This T cell receptor (beta chain) came from a study of vaccination and CD4 T cells after COVID-19. Whole-study context: Post-COVID specimens were obtained a median 101 days after diagnosis (range 35 to 161).

V lost 6 bases to trimming and J lost 7 bases, with 12 bases between them. The germline V gene has CDR1 KGHSH and CDR2 LQKENI. This CDR3 has 12 amino acids. With the Oncomine TCR Beta short-read assay, DNA from cultured CD4+ T cells was sequenced. TCRdb re-derived calls from the PCR reads in MiXCR, one entry per CDR3 protein. This repertoire shows 15,000 to 19,000 distinct CDR3 sequences, 40% to 45% found once; its top ten account for around a fifth. Treatment of the sample: roughly ten-day PBMC culture with coronavirus spike peptide pools or control peptides (ViraFEST assay). As for this clonotype: Its specificity is not known.

Sequenced: cultured CD4+ T cells from blood. The source of this sequence is a human donor with COVID-19. The J gene is TRBJ1-1, the V gene TRBV18, with D tentatively TRBD1 (5 bases). CDR3 nucleotide sequence: TGTGCCAGCTCCCGGGGGGGATTTGAAGCTTTCTTT. This gives the protein CASSRGGFEAFF.